Listed below are T cell receptor beta chains from one sample, sequenced in a study of neoadjuvant nivolumab and ipilimumab in lung cancer. The repertoire was sequenced with immunoSEQ multiplex PCR; TCRdb's copy has only in-frame clones and lacks some. Of around 4,700 clones listed, 77% are singletons. The material sequenced was adjacent normal lung tissue, taken after neoadjuvant nivolumab, alone or with ipilimumab, at or shortly before surgery. These receptors were taken from an adult with non-small cell lung cancer. CDR3s include the opening cysteine and the closing phenylalanine or tryptophan. D genes are given only for firm matches. Size values are once, few and many counts, or a class for expanded clones, and some rows have none.

>-|TRBV7-9|-|TRBJ1-1
CASSSIPTFF
TGTGCCAGCAGCTCGATCCCGACTTTCTTT
>TRBD1|TRBV9|-|TRBJ1-1
CASSKKDRGVAISEAFF
TGTGCCAGCAGCAAAAAGGACAGGGGAGTGGCTATATCTGAAGCTTTCTTT
>-|TRBV9|-|TRBJ1-1
CASSVGGGGGYTEAFF
TGTGCCAGCAGCGTAGGAGGAGGGGGAGGGTACACTGAAGCTTTCTTT
>-|TRBV5-1|-|TRBJ2-3
CASSLGGTWGTDTQYF
TGCGCCAGCAGCTTGGGAGGGACATGGGGCACAGATACGCAGTATTTT
>-|TRBV7-2|medium-sized|TRBJ2-1
CASSRSYEQFF
TGTGCCAGCAGCCGCAGCTATGAGCAGTTCTTC
>-|TRBV2|once|TRBJ1-3
CASRRQVLSGNTIYF
TGTGCCAGCAGGAGACAGGTACTCTCTGGAAACACCATATATTTT
>TRBD1|TRBV5-6|-|TRBJ1-6
CASSPGQGSSNSPLHF
TGTGCCAGCAGCCCAGGACAGGGGTCCTCTAATTCACCCCTCCACTTT
>TRBD2|TRBV5-1|-|TRBJ2-2
CASSSNSGGNTGELFF
TGCGCCAGCAGCTCCAATAGCGGGGGGAACACCGGGGAGCTGTTTTTT
>-|TRBV29-1|-|TRBJ1-6
CSASEGTDNSPLHF
TGCAGCGCTTCCGAGGGGACGGATAATTCACCCCTCCACTTT
>-|TRBV5-1|-|TRBJ2-3
CASSLGVAGTDTQYF
TGCGCCAGCAGCTTGGGTGTAGCAGGGACAGATACGCAGTATTTT
>TRBD1|TRBV10-3|-|TRBJ1-1
CASSTGDTEAFF
TGTGCCAGCTCGACAGGGGACACTGAAGCTTTCTTT
>TRBD1|TRBV7-9|-|TRBJ1-1
CASSLWTGKNTEAFF
TGTGCCAGCAGCTTATGGACAGGCAAGAACACTGAAGCTTTCTTT
>-|TRBV18|-|TRBJ2-2
CASSPVGGTGELFF
TGTGCCAGCTCACCAGTGGGAGGCACCGGGGAGCTGTTTTTT
>TRBD1|TRBV6-1|once|TRBJ1-6
CASSERDRFNNSPLHF
TGTGCCAGCAGTGAAAGGGACAGATTCAATAATTCACCCCTCCACTTT
>-|TRBV2|medium-sized|TRBJ1-6
CASSEGDSYNSPLHF
TGTGCCAGCAGTGAAGGGGACTCCTATAATTCACCCCTCCACTTT
>TRBD2|TRBV4-3|-|TRBJ2-1
CASSQWEPRLAINEQFF
TGCGCCAGCAGCCAGTGGGAACCTAGACTAGCGATCAATGAGCAGTTCTTC
>TRBD1|TRBV6-1|large|TRBJ1-5
CASWQGQGFNQPQHF
TGTGCCTCCTGGCAGGGACAGGGGTTCAATCAGCCCCAGCATTTT
>-|TRBV5-1|-|TRBJ2-1
CASSLGGTTYNEQFF
TGCGCCAGCAGCTTGGGGGGGACCACCTACAATGAGCAGTTCTTC
>-|TRBV13|large|TRBJ2-3
CAAGRTGDYTDTQYF
TGTGCCGCCGGACGGACGGGCGACTACACAGATACGCAGTATTTT
>-|TRBV6-5|-|TRBJ1-2
CASSHGGDGGYTF
TGTGCCAGCAGTCATGGGGGGGATGGTGGCTACACCTTC
>-|TRBV5-6|-|TRBJ2-3
CASSLVALSTDTQYF
TGTGCCAGCAGCTTGGTGGCCCTTAGCACAGATACGCAGTATTTT
>-|TRBV7-2|-|TRBJ2-3
CASSAHRGGTTDTQYF
TGTGCCAGCAGCGCCCACAGGGGGGGGACCACAGATACGCAGTATTTT
>-|TRBV5-5|-|TRBJ2-2
CASSAGQDTGELFF
TGTGCCAGCAGCGCTGGCCAGGACACCGGGGAGCTGTTTTTT
>-|TRBV9|once|TRBJ1-6
CASSDIGSPLHF
TGTGCCAGCAGCGACATAGGTTCACCCCTCCACTTT
>-|TRBV6-1|-|TRBJ2-2
CASTYYTTGELFF
TGTGCCAGTACCTATTACACCACCGGGGAGCTGTTTTTT
>TRBD1|TRBV6-6|-|TRBJ1-1
CASSYTKTGGTEAFF
TGTGCCAGCAGTTACACAAAGACAGGGGGGACTGAAGCTTTCTTT
>TRBD1|TRBV9|-|TRBJ1-5
CASSPRTGQPQHF
TGTGCCAGCAGCCCCCGGACAGGCCAGCCCCAGCATTTT
>-|TRBV11-2|once|TRBJ1-6
CASSLDQGQISPLHF
TGTGCCAGCAGCTTAGATCAGGGACAAATTTCACCCCTCCACTTT
>-|TRBV4-3|-|TRBJ1-1
CASSSYRDTEAFF
TGCGCCAGCAGCAGCTACAGGGACACTGAAGCTTTCTTT
>-|TRBV7-2|few|TRBJ2-2
CASSLGFANTGELFF
TGTGCCAGCAGCTTAGGGTTTGCCAACACCGGGGAGCTGTTTTTT
>-|TRBV14|-|TRBJ1-6
CASSQRWATNSPLHF
TGTGCCAGCAGCCAACGTTGGGCTACTAATTCACCCCTCCACTTT
>-|TRBV6-5|-|TRBJ1-1
CASTPRQGMNTEAFF
TGTGCCAGCACCCCAAGGCAGGGGATGAACACTGAAGCTTTCTTT
>-|TRBV7-8|-|TRBJ2-1
CASSFPLDGTYNEQFF
TGTGCCAGCAGCTTCCCTCTGGACGGTACCTACAATGAGCAGTTCTTC
>-|TRBV2|once|TRBJ2-7
CASSESGRAGVYEQYF
TGTGCCAGCAGTGAAAGTGGGCGGGCAGGGGTGTACGAGCAGTACTTC
>-|TRBV12-2|-|TRBJ1-4
CASRPRTATNEKLFF
TGTGCAAGTCGCCCAAGGACAGCAACTAATGAAAAACTGTTTTTT
>-|TRBV5-5|-|TRBJ2-7
CASSPSAGNSVHEQYF
TGTGCCAGCAGTCCTTCGGCGGGGAACAGCGTCCACGAGCAGTACTTC
>-|TRBV14|-|TRBJ2-7
CASSQGYEQYF
TGTGCCAGCAGCCAAGGATACGAGCAGTACTTC
>-|TRBV4-1|-|TRBJ2-5
CASSKGETQYF
TGCGCCAGCAGCAAGGGGGAGACCCAGTACTTC
>-|TRBV13|-|TRBJ1-3
CASRSSGFSSGNTIYF
TGTGCCAGCAGGTCCTCGGGCTTCTCCTCTGGAAACACCATATATTTT
>-|TRBV2|-|TRBJ2-5
CASSETLVELAQYF
TGTGCCAGCAGTGAGACCCTTGTTGAATTGGCCCAGTACTTC
>TRBD1|TRBV19|-|TRBJ2-7
CASSWTGESSYEQYF
TGTGCCAGTAGTTGGACAGGGGAGAGCTCCTACGAGCAGTACTTC
>-|TRBV9|once|TRBJ2-2
CASSVGTVNTGELFF
TGTGCCAGCAGCGTCGGGACGGTCAACACCGGGGAGCTGTTTTTT
>TRBD1|TRBV19|large|TRBJ1-2
CASSMTGQGGFGYTF
TGTGCCAGTAGTATGACAGGACAGGGAGGCTTCGGCTACACCTTC
>-|TRBV6-5|-|TRBJ1-1
CASSRDGPSEAFF
TGTGCCAGCAGTAGGGACGGCCCTTCTGAAGCTTTCTTT
>TRBD1|TRBV5-1|-|TRBJ2-5
CASSSFRTGGKETQYF
TGCGCCAGCAGCTCCTTTAGGACAGGGGGAAAAGAGACCCAGTACTTC
>-|TRBV14|-|TRBJ1-3
CASSQWDARSGNTIYF
TGTGCCAGCAGCCAGTGGGACGCCCGCTCTGGAAACACCATATATTTT
>-|TRBV6-1|-|TRBJ2-2
CASKGGPLTGELFF
TGTGCCAGCAAAGGCGGCCCTTTGACTGGGGAGCTGTTTTTT
>-|TRBV28|once|TRBJ2-3
CASSWSGLTDTQYF
TGTGCCAGCAGTTGGAGTGGCCTCACAGATACGCAGTATTTT
>TRBD2|TRBV7-2|-|TRBJ2-3
CASSRIAGAVTDTQYF
TGTGCCAGCAGCCGTATAGCGGGGGCGGTCACAGATACGCAGTATTTT
>TRBD1|TRBV10-3|-|TRBJ2-1
CAISAGTGGEQFF
TGTGCCATCAGTGCGGGGACAGGGGGAGAGCAGTTCTTC
>TRBD1|TRBV7-8|-|TRBJ1-2
CASSLVIRDSGTNYGYTF
TGTGCCAGCAGCTTAGTAATTCGGGACAGCGGGACTAACTATGGCTACACCTTC
>-|TRBV6-5|-|TRBJ1-1
CASKGMSGYTEAFF
TGTGCCAGCAAGGGGATGAGCGGGTACACTGAAGCTTTCTTT
>TRBD1|TRBV5-1|-|TRBJ1-6
CASSTGTAGHSPLHF
TGCGCCAGCAGCACCGGGACAGCCGGGCATTCACCCCTCCACTTT
>-|TRBV11-3|few|TRBJ1-5
CASSLDRNQPQHF
TGTGCCAGCAGCTTAGACAGGAATCAGCCCCAGCATTTT
>TRBD1|TRBV29-1|-|TRBJ2-1
CSVEWRDRSYNEQFF
TGCAGCGTTGAATGGCGGGACAGGTCCTACAATGAGCAGTTCTTC
>-|TRBV25-1|-|TRBJ1-2
CASSESGSGGIRGYTF
TGTGCCAGCAGTGAATCAGGGTCGGGGGGTATACGAGGCTACACCTTC
>TRBD1|TRBV30|once|TRBJ2-7
CAWSRGQGSDEQYF
TGTGCCTGGAGTCGGGGACAGGGGAGCGACGAGCAGTACTTC